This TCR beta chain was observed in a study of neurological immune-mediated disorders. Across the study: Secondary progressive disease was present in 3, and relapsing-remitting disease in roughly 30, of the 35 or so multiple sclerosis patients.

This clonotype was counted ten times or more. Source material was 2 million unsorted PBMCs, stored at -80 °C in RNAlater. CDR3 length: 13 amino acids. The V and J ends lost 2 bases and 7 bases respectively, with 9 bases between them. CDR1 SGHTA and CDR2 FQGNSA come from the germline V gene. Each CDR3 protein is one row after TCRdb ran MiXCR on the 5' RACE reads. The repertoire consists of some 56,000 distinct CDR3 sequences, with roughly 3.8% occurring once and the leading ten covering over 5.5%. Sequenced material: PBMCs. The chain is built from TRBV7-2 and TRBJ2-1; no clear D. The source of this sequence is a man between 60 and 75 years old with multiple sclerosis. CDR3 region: CASSLSQYNEQFF. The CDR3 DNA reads TGTGCCAGCAGCTTAAGCCAGTATAATGAGCAGTTCTTC.